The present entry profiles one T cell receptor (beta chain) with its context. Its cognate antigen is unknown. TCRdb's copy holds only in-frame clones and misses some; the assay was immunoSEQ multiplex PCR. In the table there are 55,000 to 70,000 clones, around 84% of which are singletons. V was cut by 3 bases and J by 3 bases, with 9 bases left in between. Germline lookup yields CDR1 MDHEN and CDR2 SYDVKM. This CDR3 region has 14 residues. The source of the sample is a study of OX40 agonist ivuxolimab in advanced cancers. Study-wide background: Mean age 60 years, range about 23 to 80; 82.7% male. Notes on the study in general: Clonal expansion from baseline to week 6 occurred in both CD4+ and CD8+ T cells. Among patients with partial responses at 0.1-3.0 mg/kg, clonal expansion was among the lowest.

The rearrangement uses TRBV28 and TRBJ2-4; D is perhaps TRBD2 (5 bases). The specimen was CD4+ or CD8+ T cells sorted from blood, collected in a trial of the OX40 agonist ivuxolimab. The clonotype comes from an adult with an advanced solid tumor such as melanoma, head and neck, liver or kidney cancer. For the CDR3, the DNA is TGTGCCAGCAGTTTTTCGGGAAACAAAAACATTCAGTACTTC. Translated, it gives CASSFSGNKNIQYF.